What follows are 20 T cell receptor beta chains derived from one specimen sequenced in a study of T-cell memory formation after mild COVID-19. In TCRdb, the 5' RACE reads were re-called with MiXCR into one record per CDR3 protein. The table shows 400,000 to 500,000 distinct CDR3 sequences, with 20% occurring only once. Sequencing was done on a sample of PBMCs or a T cell subset sorted from them (not recorded which). Receptors originate from an adult woman who had mild COVID-19 (a few samples of this study predate the infection). Cell type and time point are not known.

The rearrangement uses TRBV6-6 and TRBJ1-5; D might be TRBD1 (5 bases). Germline CDR1 MNHNY, CDR2 SVGAGI (reference sequence). Trimming took 10 bases from V and 6 from J, leaving 25 bases between them. The CDR3 sequence is 16 residues long. In DNA form, the CDR3 reads TGTGCCAACGACACAAACTCAGGCCGAGGGGCTCAGCCCCAGCATTTT. Its translation: CANDTNSGRGAQPQHF.

The table lists this clonotype with a few counts. This chain's CDR3 is CASYAGTSGRAPYEQYF. DNA for the CDR3: TGTGCCAGCTACGCCGGGACTAGCGGGAGGGCCCCCTACGAGCAGTACTTC. The rearrangement links TRBV27 to TRBJ2-7; 16 bases align to TRBD2. V trimming: 8 bases; J trimming: 2 bases; junction bases outside the gene matches: 9. The CDR3 totals 17 residues. Germline assignment: CDR1 MNHEY and CDR2 SMNVEV (reference sequence).

The chain is built from TRBV9 and TRBJ2-7; perhaps TRBD1 as D (5 bases). Trimming stripped 4 bases from V and 2 bases from J, with 19 bases between. The V gene's germline CDR1 is SGDLS and CDR2 YYNGEE. The CDR3 has 16 residues. In nucleotides, the CDR3 is TGTGCCAGCAGCCCGGAAGGGGAACGAAACCCCTACGAGCAGTACTTC. Translating gives CASSPEGERNPYEQYF.

In this sample, this clonotype turned up a few times. V is TRBV3-1 and J is TRBJ2-3, with no clear D. V lost 3 bases and J lost 0, with 13 bases in between. CDR1 LGHDT and CDR2 YNNKEL come from the germline V gene (reference sequence). CDR3 length equals 16 residues. The CDR3 nucleotides read TGTGCCAGCAGCCACTCGGCAGTTACTAGCACAGATACGCAGTATTTT. Amino acids: CASSHSAVTSTDTQYF.

This chain links TRBV5-1 with TRBJ1-3; D perhaps matches TRBD1 (5 bases). This CDR3 comprises 17 residues. Germline-derived CDR1 and CDR2 are SGHRS and YFSETQ. With 9 bases removed from V and 0 bases from J, the gap between germline ends came to 22 bases. The CDR3 coding sequence is TGCGCCACCCGGATTTCCCCGGACACTCACTCTGGAAACACCATATATTTT. Translation: CATRISPDTHSGNTIYF. Looking up the rest from reference TRBV5-1 and TRBJ1-3 gives the full variable domain: KAGVTQTPRYLIKTRGQQVTLSCSPISGHRSVSWYQQTPGQGLQFLFEYFSETQRNKGNFPGRFSGRQFSNSRSEMNVSTLELGDSALYLCATRISPDTHSGNTIYFGEGSWLTVV.

The chain links TRBV5-1 to TRBJ1-5; D uncertain. Germline loops: CDR1 SGHRS, CDR2 YFSETQ. The CDR3 consists of 14 residues. The V and J ends lost 2 bases and 2 bases respectively, with 8 bases between them. CDR3 in DNA: TGCGCCAGCAGCTTTGGTAGCGGCAATCAGCCCCAGCATTTT. Translated: CASSFGSGNQPQHF.

A few counts support this clonotype. V is TRBV6-5 and J is TRBJ1-2; 9 nucleotides line up with TRBD1. Trimming cost V 6 bases and J 4 bases; bases outside gene matches: 3. There are 13 residues in the CDR3. Germline CDR1 MNHEY, CDR2 SVGAGI. CDR3 loop: CASRGQGSYGYTF. DNA for the CDR3: TGTGCCAGCAGGGGACAGGGAAGCTATGGCTACACCTTC.

This rearrangement joins TRBV19 to TRBJ2-1; D remains ambiguous. The CDR3 length is 15 residues. Germline CDR1 reads LNHDA; CDR2 reads SQIVND (reference sequence). Trimming took off 0 bases at V and 3 bases at J, with 9 bases between the two ends. The CDR3 coding sequence is TGTGCCAGTAGTATAGATCAGCGCATCTACAATGAGCAGTTCTTC. It encodes CASSIDQRIYNEQFF.

This clonotype was seen a few times. V and J are TRBV7-8 and TRBJ2-3; TRBD2 matches 8 bases. V lost 1 base and J lost 0; bases outside the gene matches: 6. The CDR3 runs 17 residues. Germline V gene sequence: CDR1 SGHVS, CDR2 FQNEAQ. CDR3 DNA sequence: TGTGCCAGCAGCTTAGTGGTAGCGGGGTCGAGCACAGATACGCAGTATTTT. Translation gives CASSLVVAGSSTDTQYF.

This clonotype was recorded a few times. V is TRBV7-2 and J is TRBJ1-1; maybe TRBD1 (5 bases). The V end was cut by 1 base, the J end by 0 bases, with 9 bases between. Germline values: CDR1 SGHTA, CDR2 FQGNSA. The CDR3 sequence is 15 residues long. Here the CDR3 reads CASSLVLGVNTEAFF. CDR3 sequence (DNA): TGTGCCAGCAGCTTAGTGCTAGGGGTGAACACTGAAGCTTTCTTT.

This clonotype has at least ten counts. The chain is built from TRBV11-2 and TRBJ2-7, with D possibly matching TRBD1 (6 bases). V was trimmed by 5 bases and J by 2 bases, leaving 13 bases between them. This CDR3 region has 14 residues. Germline-derived CDR1 and CDR2 are SGHAT and FQNNGV. The CDR3 bases are TGTGCCAGCAGCCCATCACAGGGAACCTACGAGCAGTACTTC. The encoded protein is CASSPSQGTYEQYF.

The chain uses TRBV12-3 or TRBV12-4 and TRBJ2-5; D is unclear. Trimming cost V 2 bases and J 8 bases, with 12 bases left between them. The CDR3 runs 13 residues. DNA of the CDR3: TGTGCCAGCAGTTTAATAGCCCAGGACACCCAGTACTTC. Translated: CASSLIAQDTQYF.

This clonotype was counted only a few times. J is TRBJ1-2 and V is TRBV6-2 or TRBV6-3; D is perhaps TRBD1 (5 bases). V was pared by 0 bases and J by 13 bases, with 12 bases between. The germline gives CDR1 MNHEY, CDR2 SVGEGT. The CDR3 has 12 amino acids. The DNA for the CDR3 is TGTGCCAGCAGTTACTCGGGACTCGCCGGCACCTTC. It is translated as CASSYSGLAGTF.

In its sample, this clonotype was seen many times. The chain recombines TRBV18 with TRBJ2-5, with D hard to call. Germline CDR1 KGHSH, CDR2 LQKENI. V lost 8 bases and J lost 5, with 12 bases in between. The CDR3 covers 12 residues. The CDR3 spells CASSPPSETQYF. The CDR3 coding sequence is TGTGCCAGCAGTCCCCCGTCCGAGACCCAGTACTTC.

V gene TRBV6-2 or TRBV6-3 combines with J gene TRBJ1-5; unclear D gene. V dropped 2 bases and J dropped 1 base, with 6 bases sitting between them. The germline CDR1 and CDR2 sequences are MNHEY and SVGEGT. CDR3 length: 14 amino acids. The CDR3 reads CASSYTSSNQPQHF. The CDR3 DNA reads TGTGCCAGCAGTTACACGTCCAGCAATCAGCCCCAGCATTTT.

This clonotype was observed a few times. This chain joins TRBV12-3 or TRBV12-4 and TRBJ2-1; 10 bases map to TRBD2. The CDR3 spans 17 residues. Unmatched junction bases numbered 10, after V lost 5 bases and J lost 3 bases. The DNA for the CDR3 is TGTGCCAGCAGTCCACCCCGAGCGGGGGGGATCTACAATGAGCAGTTCTTC. Protein product: CASSPPRAGGIYNEQFF.

This clonotype was seen only a few times. The rearrangement links TRBV28 to TRBJ2-1; 11 positions agree with TRBD1. J gave up 11 bases and V 4 bases, and 4 bases lay outside the gene matches. In germline, CDR1 is MDHEN, CDR2 SYDVKM. CDR3 length equals 13 residues. CDR3 bases: TGTGCCAGCAGTTCCGGACAGGGGGCGAAGCAGTTCTTC. This translates into CASSSGQGAKQFF.

The V gene is TRBV2, the J gene TRBJ2-1; the D gene is possibly TRBD2 (6 bases). Trimming left V 3 bases short and J 9 bases short, with 15 bases between. This CDR3 is 14 amino acids long. Per the germline V gene, CDR1 is SNHLY and CDR2 is FYNNEI. The CDR3 sequence is CASSEAGYKGEQFF. The CDR3 DNA reads TGTGCCAGCAGTGAGGCGGGGTACAAGGGTGAGCAGTTCTTC.

This clonotype was seen a few times. The V and J genes are TRBV5-1 and TRBJ2-2; possibly TRBD2 for D (6 bases). The CDR3 has 16 residues. CDR1 SGHRS and CDR2 YFSETQ come from the germline V gene. Trimming cost V 3 bases and J 4 bases, with 16 bases left between them. Here the CDR3 reads CASSSGLSEATGELFF. DNA for the CDR3: TGCGCCAGCAGCTCAGGACTATCCGAAGCCACCGGGGAGCTGTTTTTT.

The chain employs TRBV6-5 and TRBJ2-3, with 7 bases lining up with TRBD2. Trimming removed 2 bases from V and 4 bases from J; junction bases left unmatched: 6. CDR1 and CDR2 from the germline V gene are MNHEY and SVGAGI. The CDR3 totals 15 residues. DNA of the CDR3: TGTGCCAGCAGTTACGGGGGGGGTGTGCCAGATACGCAGTATTTT. This sequence encodes CASSYGGGVPDTQYF.